The rows below give T cell receptor beta chains drawn from one sample of a study of T-cell reconstitution after alpha-beta-depleted transplantation in children. Via MiXCR, TCRdb re-called the PCR reads, giving one row per CDR3 protein. This sample has around 600,000 distinct CDR3 sequences, with 8% to 11% found just once. The input for sequencing was PBMCs from the stem cell graft donor, taken from the stem cell graft. These receptors were collected from a human donor who donated a stem cell graft to a child with acute myeloid leukemia. Each CDR3 is given with its conserved first and last residue. The D gene is left open where the match is weak. Where a row states a size, it is once, few, many or the class of an expanded clone; other rows omit it.

>TRBV2|many|TRBJ2-7|TRBD2|15
CASSETSGGSYEQYF
TGTGCCAGCAGTGAAACTAGCGGGGGGTCCTACGAGCAGTACTTC
>TRBV7-2|few|TRBJ1-5|.|19
CASSLSTLATWPSNQPQHF
TGTGCCAGCAGCTTATCGACATTAGCGACATGGCCTAGCAATCAGCCCCAGCATTTT
>TRBV29-1|many|TRBJ2-5|.|15
CSPLMKGTVQETQYF
TGCAGCCCCCTAATGAAGGGGACCGTACAAGAGACCCAGTACTTC
>TRBV5-1|many|TRBJ1-5|TRBD1|14
CASSVGQGDQPQHF
TGCGCCAGCAGCGTAGGACAGGGCGATCAGCCCCAGCATTTT
>TRBV28|few|TRBJ2-1|TRBD2|15
CASSFSGRSLNEQFF
TGTGCCAGCAGTTTCAGCGGGAGGTCCCTCAATGAGCAGTTCTTC
>TRBV3-1|once|TRBJ2-1|TRBD1|16
CASSQLGDRYYNEQFF
TGTGCCAGCAGCCAATTAGGGGACAGGTACTACAATGAGCAGTTCTTC
>TRBV28|many|TRBJ2-7|.|14
CASSIRDNPYEQYF
TGTGCCAGCAGTATCCGGGACAACCCCTACGAGCAGTACTTC
>TRBV20-1|.|TRBJ2-5|.|13
CSALRLEEETQYF
TGCAGTGCTCTTCGACTAGAAGAAGAGACCCAGTACTTC
>TRBV5-1|many|TRBJ1-4|TRBD1|13
CASSDSGTGKLFF
TGCGCCAGCAGCGACTCGGGGACAGGAAAACTGTTTTTT
>TRBV20-1|few|TRBJ2-3|.|13
CSATMGGTDTQYF
TGCAGTGCTACCATGGGCGGGACAGATACGCAGTATTTT
>TRBV14|.|TRBJ2-7|.|15
CASSQGLGLTMMQYF
TGTGCCAGCAGCCAAGGCCTGGGACTTACTATGATGCAGTACTTC
>TRBV11-3|many|TRBJ2-7|TRBD2|15
CASRKSGESSYEQYF
TGTGCCAGCAGAAAGAGCGGGGAGAGCTCCTACGAGCAGTACTTC
>TRBV9|.|TRBJ2-7|TRBD2|16
CASSVGTSGSSYEQYF
TGTGCCAGCAGCGTAGGGACTAGCGGGAGCTCCTACGAGCAGTACTTC
>TRBV29-1|.|TRBJ1-3|TRBD1|13
CSVLTGNGNTIYF
TGCAGCGTCCTGACAGGGAATGGAAACACCATATATTTT